Listed below are T cell receptor beta chains from one sample, sequenced in a study of blood T cells in healthy people across ages. TCRdb fed the 5' RACE reads into MiXCR, producing one record per CDR3 protein. Of around 1.1 million distinct CDR3 sequences listed, roughly two fifths are singletons. The sequencing sample was made of blood. The receptors originated from a man younger than 35 in good health. Each CDR3 is given with its conserved first and last residue. D genes are given only for firm matches. Only some rows state a clone size, as once, few, many or a class for expanded clones.

V gene: TRBV15; D gene: -; J gene: TRBJ1-4; clone size: -; CDR3 protein: CATSRPYRDLANEKLFF; CDR3 DNA: TGTGCCACCAGCAGACCCTACAGGGATTTGGCTAATGAAAAACTGTTTTTT
V gene: TRBV6-2/TRBV6-3; D gene: -; J gene: TRBJ2-4; clone size: few; CDR3 protein: CASSYAVVRNIQYF; CDR3 DNA: TGTGCCAGCAGTTACGCGGTAGTTAGGAACATTCAGTACTTC
V gene: TRBV12-3/TRBV12-4; D gene: -; J gene: TRBJ2-1; clone size: -; CDR3 protein: CASSPGTASETQFF; CDR3 DNA: TGTGCCAGCAGTCCAGGGACCGCTTCGGAGACCCAGTTCTTC
V gene: TRBV4-3; D gene: -; J gene: TRBJ2-1; clone size: -; CDR3 protein: CASSQDRETQFF; CDR3 DNA: TGCGCCAGCAGCCAAGATCGTGAGACCCAGTTCTTC
V gene: TRBV10-3; D gene: -; J gene: TRBJ2-2; clone size: -; CDR3 protein: CAISESEFGELFF; CDR3 DNA: TGTGCCATCAGTGAGTCGGAGTTCGGGGAGCTGTTTTTT
V gene: TRBV20-1; D gene: -; J gene: TRBJ1-2; clone size: -; CDR3 protein: CSASGGSENYGYTF; CDR3 DNA: TGCAGTGCTAGCGGCGGGTCAGAGAACTATGGCTACACCTTC
V gene: TRBV6-5; D gene: -; J gene: TRBJ2-5; clone size: few; CDR3 protein: CASGRGYQETQYF; CDR3 DNA: TGTGCCAGCGGACGTGGCTACCAAGAGACCCAGTACTTC
V gene: TRBV27; D gene: TRBD1; J gene: TRBJ1-4; clone size: few; CDR3 protein: CASSPGQGTANEKLFF; CDR3 DNA: TGTGCCAGCAGTCCGGGACAGGGAACGGCTAATGAAAAACTGTTTTTT
V gene: TRBV4-3; D gene: TRBD1; J gene: TRBJ1-5; clone size: few; CDR3 protein: CASSQDLTGTGESNQPQHF; CDR3 DNA: TGCGCCAGCAGCCAAGATTTGACAGGGACGGGGGAGAGCAATCAGCCCCAGCATTTT
V gene: TRBV20-1; D gene: -; J gene: TRBJ2-3; clone size: many; CDR3 protein: CSAGLASTDTQYF; CDR3 DNA: TGCAGTGCCGGACTCGCTAGCACAGATACGCAGTATTTT
V gene: TRBV6-5; D gene: TRBD1; J gene: TRBJ2-1; clone size: -; CDR3 protein: CASTLGGQGHNEQFF; CDR3 DNA: TGTGCCAGCACGTTGGGGGGACAGGGCCACAATGAGCAGTTCTTC
V gene: TRBV2; D gene: -; J gene: TRBJ1-2; clone size: -; CDR3 protein: CASSEDTAYGYTF; CDR3 DNA: TGTGCCAGCAGTGAAGACACAGCGTATGGCTACACCTTC
V gene: TRBV2; D gene: TRBD1; J gene: TRBJ1-2; clone size: -; CDR3 protein: CASTRDSSGYGYTF; CDR3 DNA: TGTGCCAGCACCCGGGACAGTTCGGGATATGGCTACACCTTC
V gene: TRBV20-1; D gene: -; J gene: TRBJ2-5; clone size: -; CDR3 protein: CSARKNRDGEQYF; CDR3 DNA: TGCAGTGCTAGAAAGAACAGGGATGGAGAGCAGTACTTC
V gene: TRBV6-2/TRBV6-3; D gene: -; J gene: TRBJ1-5; clone size: -; CDR3 protein: CASRPPGNSNQPQHF; CDR3 DNA: TGTGCCAGCAGGCCCCCAGGGAATAGCAATCAGCCCCAGCATTTT
V gene: TRBV29-1; D gene: -; J gene: TRBJ2-5; clone size: -; CDR3 protein: CSVHNGETQYF; CDR3 DNA: TGCAGCGTTCATAACGGGGAGACCCAGTACTTC
V gene: TRBV6-6; D gene: -; J gene: TRBJ1-1; clone size: -; CDR3 protein: CASRMEQLNTEAFF; CDR3 DNA: TGTGCCAGCAGGATGGAACAGCTAAACACTGAAGCTTTCTTT
V gene: TRBV28; D gene: TRBD2; J gene: TRBJ2-3; clone size: few; CDR3 protein: CASSVLSGGADTQYF; CDR3 DNA: TGTGCCAGCAGTGTACTCAGCGGGGGGGCAGATACGCAGTATTTT
V gene: TRBV18; D gene: -; J gene: TRBJ1-1; clone size: -; CDR3 protein: CASSLPRVSGTEAFF; CDR3 DNA: TGTGCCAGCTCACTTCCGAGGGTATCAGGCACTGAAGCTTTCTTT
V gene: TRBV27; D gene: -; J gene: TRBJ1-2; clone size: few; CDR3 protein: CASTAAGTKNGYTF; CDR3 DNA: TGTGCCAGCACCGCCGCCGGGACTAAGAACGGCTACACCTTC
V gene: TRBV9; D gene: -; J gene: TRBJ2-3; clone size: -; CDR3 protein: CASSVEQFGTDTQYF; CDR3 DNA: TGTGCCAGCAGCGTAGAGCAGTTCGGCACAGATACGCAGTATTTT
V gene: TRBV29-1; D gene: -; J gene: TRBJ1-1; clone size: few; CDR3 protein: CSVVYGGNTEAFF; CDR3 DNA: TGCAGCGTTGTATACGGGGGAAACACTGAAGCTTTCTTT
V gene: TRBV10-3; D gene: TRBD2; J gene: TRBJ2-3; clone size: -; CDR3 protein: CAISLAGGTDTDTQYF; CDR3 DNA: TGTGCCATCAGTTTAGCGGGGGGCACAGACACAGATACGCAGTATTTT
V gene: TRBV27; D gene: -; J gene: TRBJ1-3; clone size: -; CDR3 protein: CASSPYGGSTIYF; CDR3 DNA: TGTGCCAGCAGTCCTTACGGTGGAAGCACCATATATTTT
V gene: TRBV12-5; D gene: -; J gene: TRBJ1-1; clone size: few; CDR3 protein: CASGQGITEAFF; CDR3 DNA: TGTGCTAGTGGCCAAGGGATCACTGAAGCTTTCTTT
V gene: TRBV9; D gene: -; J gene: TRBJ2-1; clone size: few; CDR3 protein: CASSVTSRSSYNEQFF; CDR3 DNA: TGTGCCAGCAGCGTAACTAGTCGCAGCTCCTACAATGAGCAGTTCTTC
V gene: TRBV7-3; D gene: -; J gene: TRBJ1-1; clone size: -; CDR3 protein: CASSLEPQSLPQAFF; CDR3 DNA: TGTGCCAGCAGCTTAGAACCTCAATCCCTCCCTCAAGCTTTCTTT
V gene: TRBV27; D gene: -; J gene: TRBJ2-2; clone size: many; CDR3 protein: CASSLATGELFF; CDR3 DNA: TGTGCCAGCAGTTTGGCCACCGGGGAGCTGTTTTTT
V gene: TRBV15; D gene: -; J gene: TRBJ1-1; clone size: -; CDR3 protein: CATSRRGSNTEAFF; CDR3 DNA: TGTGCCACCAGCAGACGAGGGTCGAACACTGAAGCTTTCTTT
V gene: TRBV2; D gene: -; J gene: TRBJ1-1; clone size: -; CDR3 protein: CASSEPRGNTEAFF; CDR3 DNA: TGTGCCAGCAGTGAACCCAGGGGGAACACTGAAGCTTTCTTT
V gene: TRBV20-1; D gene: -; J gene: TRBJ2-5; clone size: -; CDR3 protein: CSARDRYLHVQTQYF; CDR3 DNA: TGCAGTGCTAGAGATCGATACCTCCATGTGCAGACCCAGTACTTC
V gene: TRBV5-1; D gene: -; J gene: TRBJ2-3; clone size: -; CDR3 protein: CASSLFIERTDTQYF; CDR3 DNA: TGCGCCAGCAGCTTGTTTATCGAGCGCACAGATACGCAGTATTTT
V gene: TRBV27; D gene: -; J gene: TRBJ1-2; clone size: -; CDR3 protein: CAAGAANYGYTF; CDR3 DNA: TGTGCCGCAGGTGCGGCGAACTATGGCTACACCTTC
V gene: TRBV6-2/TRBV6-3; D gene: -; J gene: TRBJ1-5; clone size: -; CDR3 protein: CASSPNGISNQPQHF; CDR3 DNA: TGTGCCAGCAGCCCTAATGGGATTAGCAATCAGCCCCAGCATTTT